The 17 T cell receptor beta chains reported below all come from one sample, sequenced in a study of blood T cells in healthy people across ages. A sample-barcoded 5' primer and a J-beta primer mix were used in a second PCR of roughly 7 to 11 cycles. TCRdb re-analysed the 5' RACE reads in MiXCR, keeping a single row per CDR3 protein. The sample shows 450,000 to 700,000 distinct CDR3 sequences, 25% to 30% of them seen only once. The sample was blood. The receptor set was obtained from a woman aged 70 to 79 in good health.

J is TRBJ1-2 and V is TRBV9; D not certain. This CDR3 comprises 13 residues. The V end was cut by 4 bases, the J end by 4 bases, with 11 bases between. CDR1 is SGDLS, CDR2 YYNGEE, per germline. In DNA form, the CDR3 reads TGTGCCAGCAGCTCCGGGAGCCCCTATGGCTACACCTTC. It specifies CASSSGSPYGYTF.

In this sample, this clonotype turned up a few times. V and J are TRBV6-2 or TRBV6-3 and TRBJ1-2; 8 nucleotides match TRBD1. J was trimmed by 1 base and V by 6 bases; bases with no gene match: 4. This CDR3 comprises 14 residues. Germline CDR1 reads MNHEY; CDR2 reads SVGEGT. Here the CDR3 reads CASRRQGNNYGYTF. In nucleotides, the CDR3 is TGTGCCAGCAGACGACAGGGGAATAACTATGGCTACACCTTC.

The chain combines TRBV12-3 or TRBV12-4 with TRBJ2-5; D may be TRBD2 (6 bases). The DNA end is a closer match to TRBJ2-7, so the J assignment may be wrong. This CDR3 region has 14 residues. The CDR3 reads CASSLTGEDYEQYF. In DNA form, the CDR3 reads TGTGCCAGCAGTTTAACGGGGGAGGACTACGAGCAGTACTTC.

This clonotype was recorded a few times. The CDR3 nucleotides read TGCAGTGCACTAGGGGGGACCCAGTACTTC. Translation gives CSALGGTQYF. The V gene is TRBV20-1, the J gene TRBJ2-5; D is possibly TRBD1 (6 bases). The germline V and J ends were trimmed by 6 bases and 7 bases, with 9 bases remaining between them. This CDR3 comprises 10 residues. Germline assignment: CDR1 DFQATT and CDR2 SNEGSKA (reference sequence).

The chain has TRBV7-2 and TRBJ2-2; 10 positions agree with TRBD2. Germline CDR1 and CDR2: SGHTA and FQGNSA. This CDR3 comprises 14 residues. Trimming took 5 bases from V and 6 from J; bases not matched to a gene: 3. The CDR3 sequence is CASSEAGGSGELFF. The CDR3 nucleotides are TGTGCCAGCAGCGAAGCGGGAGGGTCCGGGGAGCTGTTTTTT.

The gene calls are TRBV25-1 and TRBJ2-3, with 7 bases identical to TRBD1. Germline CDR1 is MGHDK and CDR2 is SYGVNS. V was pared by 5 bases and J by 0 bases, with 11 bases of the junction left unmatched. The length of the CDR3 is 17 residues. The CDR3 spells CASSPRLGTVSTDTQYF. The CDR3 DNA reads as TGTGCCAGCAGTCCTCGTTTAGGGACAGTTAGCACAGATACGCAGTATTTT.

The chain employs TRBV5-1 and TRBJ1-1; D possibly corresponds to TRBD1 (5 bases). The germline V and J ends were trimmed by 3 bases and 2 bases, with 14 bases remaining between them. The germline CDR1 and CDR2 sequences are SGHRS and YFSETQ. This CDR3 has 15 residues. The CDR3 bases are TGCGCCAGCAGCTCAACGGGACCGGCCAACACTGAAGCTTTCTTT. It codes for CASSSTGPANTEAFF.

This rearrangement joins TRBV9 to TRBJ1-3, with D tentatively TRBD1 (5 bases). This CDR3 spans 14 amino acids. The germline CDR1 and CDR2 sequences are SGDLS and YYNGEE. Trimming took 0 bases from V and 5 from J, leaving 9 bases between them. The CDR3 loop is CASSVGQRRNTIYF. Here the CDR3 DNA reads TGTGCCAGCAGCGTAGGACAGCGAAGAAACACCATATATTTT.

Only a few counts were recorded for this clonotype. The chain couples TRBV12-5 to TRBJ2-1; D is tentatively TRBD1 or TRBD2 (5 bases each). This CDR3 has 16 residues. V lost 0 bases to trimming and J lost 1 base, with 10 bases between them. Germline CDR1 is LGHNT and CDR2 is FRNRAP. The DNA of the CDR3 is TGTGCTAGTGGTTTGGTAGGGACGGCTTCCTACAATGAGCAGTTCTTC. It codes for CASGLVGTASYNEQFF.

In nucleotides, the CDR3 is TGTGCCAGCAGCTTTCCTTGGGGGGGCGAGCAGTACTTC. Protein sequence: CASSFPWGGEQYF. The rearrangement uses TRBV7-2 and TRBJ2-7; TRBD2 aligns across 7 bases. The length of the CDR3 is 13 residues. V lost 3 bases, J lost 6 bases, and 5 bases stayed unmatched. The germline V gene has CDR1 SGHTA and CDR2 FQGNSA. Variable domain in full (rest from reference TRBV7-2 and TRBJ2-7): GAGVSQSPSNKVTEKGKDVELRCDPISGHTALYWYRQSLGQGLEFLIYFQGNSAPDKSGLPSDRFSAERTGGSVSTLTIQRTQQEDSAVYLCASSFPWGGEQYFGPGTRLTVT.

Only a few counts were recorded for this clonotype. The V call is TRBV20-1, the J call TRBJ1-4, with D perhaps matching TRBD1 (5 bases). Germline V gene sequence: CDR1 DFQATT, CDR2 SNEGSKA (reference sequence). V lost 4 bases to trimming and J lost 5 bases, with 14 bases between them. There are 14 residues in the CDR3. The chain's CDR3 is CSATIGGWNEKLFF. The DNA of the CDR3 is TGCAGTGCTACTATTGGGGGGTGGAATGAAAAACTGTTTTTT.

The chain is built from TRBV9 and TRBJ2-2; TRBD2 agrees at 10 bases. Trimming removed 4 bases from V and 6 bases from J; junction bases left unmatched: 12. The CDR3 runs to 17 residues. CDR1 and CDR2 (germline): SGDLS, YYNGEE. CDR3: CASSPPQRGGVAGELFF. The CDR3, as DNA: TGTGCCAGCAGCCCTCCCCAGCGGGGGGGCGTAGCCGGGGAGCTGTTTTTT. Combining the CDR3 with reference TRBV9 and TRBJ2-2 gives the whole variable domain DSGVTQTPKHLITATGQRVTLRCSPRSGDLSVYWYQQSLDQGLQFLIQYYNGEERAKGNILERFSAQQFPDLHSELNLSSLELGDSALYFCASSPPQRGGVAGELFFGEGSRLTVL.

This clonotype was seen a handful of times. The chain joins TRBV9 to TRBJ1-2, with D perhaps TRBD1 (5 bases). The V end lost 3 bases, the J end lost 2 bases, and 14 bases lay between the germline ends. Germline CDR1 reads SGDLS; CDR2 reads YYNGEE. The CDR3 has 15 amino acids. DNA for the CDR3: TGTGCCAGCAGCGCCGGACAATTGGCGAACTATGGCTACACCTTC. It encodes CASSAGQLANYGYTF.

The chain uses TRBV5-1 and TRBJ2-3, with D unresolved. Germline V gives CDR1 SGHRS, CDR2 YFSETQ. V lost 1 base, J lost 10 bases, and 7 bases lay in between. The CDR3 has 11 residues. In DNA form, the CDR3 reads TGCGCCAGCAGCTTGAAGGAAGCGCAGTATTTT. Protein: CASSLKEAQYF.

CDR3 sequence: CASSYPDHYEQYF. The CDR3 DNA follows: TGTGCCAGCAGTTATCCGGACCACTACGAGCAGTACTTC. The V gene is TRBV6-2 or TRBV6-3, the J gene TRBJ2-7, with D unclear. V was trimmed by 3 bases and J by 3 bases, leaving 9 bases between them. The CDR3 has 13 amino acids. Germline-derived CDR1 and CDR2 are MNHEY and SVGEGT.

This clonotype was seen a handful of times. The rearrangement links TRBV3-1 to TRBJ2-5, with D maybe TRBD2 (6 bases). V lost 3 bases and J 10 bases, leaving 15 bases between the germline ends. The CDR3 has 13 amino acids. Germline assignment: CDR1 LGHDT and CDR2 YNNKEL (reference sequence). CDR3 residues: CASSQRSHGGQYF. The CDR3 DNA follows: TGTGCCAGCAGCCAGAGGTCTCACGGGGGCCAGTACTTC.

The CDR3 bases are TGTGCCACCAGCAGAGACCTGGGGACATCTGTTATCAGCCCCCAGCATTTT. Its protein is CATSRDLGTSVISPQHF. J is TRBJ1-5 and V is TRBV15, with D perhaps matching TRBD1 (6 bases). The CDR3 contains 17 residues. Trimming cost V 0 bases and J 10 bases, with 22 bases left between them. The V gene's germline CDR1 is LNHNV and CDR2 YYDKDF (reference sequence).